These 10 T cell receptor beta chains came from one sample sequenced in a study of blood T cell repertoires in COVID-19. Method: immunoSEQ multiplex PCR; TCRdb's copy keeps in-frame clones and lacks some. In the table there are fewer than 130,000 clones, about 85% of which are singletons. The sequenced sample consisted of peripheral blood. The receptor set was obtained from a human donor in a cohort sampled during active COVID-19.

The rearrangement links TRBV7-2 to TRBJ2-5, with unresolved D. The CDR3 is 12 amino acids. Between the trimmed V and J ends, which lost 7 bases and 5 bases, there was a span of 11 bases. Germline lookup yields CDR1 SGHTA and CDR2 FQGNSA. This CDR3 reads CASTPSRETQYF. Here the CDR3 DNA reads TGTGCCAGCACCCCCTCTCGGGAGACCCAGTACTTC.

The J gene is TRBJ1-6, the V gene TRBV12-3 or TRBV12-4; D is possibly TRBD1 (5 bases). With 8 bases removed from V and 3 bases from J, the gap between germline ends came to 8 bases. The CDR3 is made up of 13 amino acids. CDR3 in DNA: TGTGCCAGCGGCAGGGACTATAATTCACCCCTCCACTTT. This gives the protein CASGRDYNSPLHF.

The chain recombines TRBV6-5 with TRBJ2-7; D is possibly TRBD2 (6 bases). The germline gives CDR1 MNHEY, CDR2 SVGAGI. The CDR3 extends over 15 amino acids. Trimming took 2 bases from V and 2 from J, leaving 13 bases between them. The CDR3 region has the DNA TGTGCCAGCAGTTACGGAAGGACTACAGCCTACGAGCAGTACTTC. This sequence encodes CASSYGRTTAYEQYF.

The V and J genes are TRBV29-1 and TRBJ1-2; D gene uncertain. Trimming removed 4 bases at V and 1 base at J, with 7 bases between. The V gene's germline CDR1 is SQVTM and CDR2 ANQGSEA. The CDR3 contains 12 residues. CDR3 nucleotides: TGCAGCGTTGGCGAGGGTAACTATGGCTACACCTTC. As protein: CSVGEGNYGYTF.

J is TRBJ1-5 and V is TRBV28; 8 bases align to TRBD1. The junction had 18 bases not matched to a gene; V was cut back by 5 bases and J by 0 bases. CDR1 MDHEN and CDR2 SYDVKM come from the germline V gene. The CDR3 runs to 20 residues. The CDR3 is CASSPRDGQGALFSNQPQHF. In DNA, the CDR3 is TGTGCCAGCAGTCCCCGAGATGGGCAGGGGGCCCTTTTTAGCAATCAGCCCCAGCATTTT.

This chain joins TRBV28 and TRBJ2-1; 12 bases are shared with TRBD2. The germline gives CDR1 MDHEN, CDR2 SYDVKM. V dropped 6 bases and J dropped 7; count of bases not matched to a gene: 10. There are 16 residues in the CDR3. This chain's CDR3 is CASSRPLAGGPNEQFF. The CDR3 DNA follows: TGTGCCAGCAGCCGCCCCCTAGCGGGAGGGCCAAATGAGCAGTTCTTC. Together with reference TRBV28 and TRBJ2-1, the CDR3 gives the full variable domain: DVKVTQSSRYLVKRTGEKVFLECVQDMDHENMFWYRQDPGLGLRLIYFSYDVKMKEKGDIPEGYSVSREKKERFSLILESASTNQTSMYLCASSRPLAGGPNEQFFGPGTRLTVL.

The genes are TRBV30 and TRBJ2-1; D is perhaps TRBD2 (6 bases). The CDR3 sequence is 13 residues long. Germline CDR1 reads GTSNPN; CDR2 reads SVGIG (reference sequence). The germline V and J ends were trimmed by 4 bases and 13 bases, with 20 bases remaining between them. The CDR3 DNA reads TGTGCCTGGACCCTAAAAATGGGACTCGACCAGTTCTTC. It is translated as CAWTLKMGLDQFF.

The J gene is TRBJ2-5, the V gene TRBV6-5; D is perhaps TRBD1 (5 bases). The CDR3 covers 15 residues. The V end lost 1 base, the J end lost 1 base, and 10 bases lay between the germline ends. The germline V gene encodes CDR1 MNHEY and CDR2 SVGAGI. CDR3 coding DNA: TGTGCCAGCAGTTACTGGGCAGGGCTCCAAGAGACCCAGTACTTC. It specifies CASSYWAGLQETQYF.

The gene calls are TRBV7-2 and TRBJ2-5; possibly TRBD1 for D (6 bases). CDR3 length: 16 residues. V was clipped by 6 bases and J by 4 bases, with 21 bases between them. Germline CDR1 SGHTA, CDR2 FQGNSA. DNA for the CDR3: TGTGCCAGCAGTCCCAACCTGGTGGGGGCAGGAGAGACCCAGTACTTC. This translates into CASSPNLVGAGETQYF.

The chain is built from TRBV7-3 and TRBJ2-1, with D maybe TRBD2 (7 bases). The CDR3 extends over 16 amino acids. CDR1 is SGHTA, CDR2 FQGTGA, per germline. The V end lost 1 base, the J end lost 7 bases, and 17 bases lay between the germline ends. CDR3 region: CASSLIASGTGNEQFF. The CDR3 DNA is TGTGCCAGCAGCTTAATTGCTAGCGGAACAGGGAATGAGCAGTTCTTC.